This T cell receptor beta chain emerged from a study of T cells in Graves' hyperthyroidism and ophthalmopathy. This clonotype appeared many times. Germline lookup yields CDR1 MDHEN and CDR2 SYDVKM. This CDR3 has 15 amino acids. V gave up 5 bases and J gave up 1 base; unmatched junction bases: 6. Using RNA transcripts as the source, TCR beta CDR3 regions were amplified. Using the HTBI primer set, a first-round RT-PCR was run on the TCR CDR3. TCRdb re-derived calls from the multiplex PCR reads in MiXCR, one entry per CDR3 protein. The sample lists around 690,000 distinct CDR3 sequences; about 18% were seen once.

The chain employs TRBV28 and TRBJ2-3; 7 bases align to TRBD2. This TCR was recovered from a man aged 45-65 years with Graves' hyperthyroidism. The specimen sequenced was blood. CDR3 sequence reads: CASSLSGAGTDTQYF. DNA of the CDR3: TGTGCCAGCAGTCTCAGCGGGGCAGGCACAGATACGCAGTATTTT.